These 20 T cell receptor beta chains came from one sample sequenced in a study of blood T cell repertoires in COVID-19. Using immunoSEQ multiplex PCR, the repertoire was profiled, and TCRdb retains in-frame clones only, with some absent. The top ten clones hold around 2.2% of a sample with approximately 230,000 clones, approximately 90% of them seen once. Sequenced material: peripheral blood. The source of these receptors is a man between 25 and 39 years old who had recovered from COVID-19.

This clone was observed once. This chain uses TRBV25-1 with TRBJ1-1; a possible D gene is TRBD1 (5 bases). There are 15 residues in the CDR3. The V gene lost 5 bases and the J gene lost 1 base, with 14 bases spanning the gap. CDR1 and CDR2 (germline): MGHDK, SYGVNS. The CDR3 nucleotides read TGTGCCAGCAGTCAGGTGGTTCAGGGGAACACTGAAGCTTTCTTT. Translated, it gives CASSQVVQGNTEAFF.

In this sample, this clone turned up once. The chain uses TRBV6-5 and TRBJ1-5; the D gene is possibly TRBD1 (5 bases). This CDR3 has 14 residues. V was cut by 7 bases and J by 0 bases, with 10 bases left in between. Germline values: CDR1 MNHEY, CDR2 SVGAGI. The CDR3 sequence is CASNSQGSNQPQHF. The DNA for the CDR3 is TGTGCCAGCAACTCCCAGGGTAGCAATCAGCCCCAGCATTTT.

V gene TRBV6-6 combines with J gene TRBJ1-1; D not resolved. Trimming took off 7 bases at V and 0 bases at J, with 9 bases between the two ends. CDR1 MNHNY and CDR2 SVGAGI come from the germline V gene (reference sequence). The CDR3 runs to 13 residues. Here the CDR3 reads CASMVVVNTEAFF. In nucleotides, the CDR3 is TGTGCCAGCATGGTCGTAGTGAACACTGAAGCTTTCTTT.

J is TRBJ2-3 and V is TRBV13; the D is unclear. The germline CDR1 and CDR2 sequences are PRHDT and FYEKMQ (reference sequence). The V and J ends lost 5 bases and 6 bases respectively, with 9 bases between them. The CDR3 totals 12 residues. DNA for the CDR3: TGTGCCAGCAGCCCCCCCTCGGATACGCAGTATTTT. It encodes CASSPPSDTQYF.

The J gene is TRBJ1-5, the V gene TRBV19; D might be TRBD1 (6 bases). V was pared by 1 base and J by 9 bases, with 16 bases between. CDR1 and CDR2 from the germline V gene are LNHDA and SQIVND (reference sequence). The length of the CDR3 is 15 residues. The CDR3 loop is CASSIGDTPSGPQHF. In nucleotides, the CDR3 is TGTGCCAGTAGTATAGGGGACACCCCGAGTGGGCCCCAGCATTTT.

The genes are TRBV14 and TRBJ2-7; possible D gene TRBD2, 6 bases. There are 16 residues in the CDR3. V dropped 0 bases and J dropped 7 bases, with 19 bases sitting between them. Per germline, CDR1 SGHDN and CDR2 FVKESK. CDR3 loop: CASSQDWDFLRGEQYF. Written as DNA, the CDR3 is TGTGCCAGCAGCCAAGATTGGGACTTCCTCCGGGGAGAGCAGTACTTC. Complete variable domain (other parts from reference TRBV14 and TRBJ2-7): EAGVTQFPSHSVIEKGQTVTLRCDPISGHDNLYWYRRVMGKEIKFLLHFVKESKQDESGMPNNRFLAERTGGTYSTLKVQPAELEDSGVYFCASSQDWDFLRGEQYFGPGTRLTVT.

Concerning this clone itself: The same CDR3 also results from other DNA sequences found in this sample. This chain uses TRBV5-1 with TRBJ2-1; 11 positions match TRBD2. The germline gives CDR1 SGHRS, CDR2 YFSETQ. V was pared by 3 bases and J by 4 bases, with 3 bases of the junction left unmatched. CDR3 length equals 15 residues. The CDR3 coding sequence is TGCGCCAGCAGCTCGCTAGCGGGGGGTTACAATGAGCAGTTCTTC. Protein product: CASSSLAGGYNEQFF.

The J gene is TRBJ2-7, the V gene TRBV6-5; the match to TRBD1 covers 10 bases. The CDR3 contains 15 residues. Germline V gene lookup returns CDR1 MNHEY and CDR2 SVGAGI. With V trimmed by 4 bases and J by 3 bases, 6 bases remained unmatched. The DNA for the CDR3 is TGTGCCAGCAGTTCCTATGGACAGGGGGGCTACGAGCAGTACTTC. This codes for CASSSYGQGGYEQYF.

The rearrangement joins TRBV2 to TRBJ2-7, with 7 nucleotides matching TRBD1. V shed 4 bases and J 5 bases; nucleotides not matched to a gene: 8. CDR3 length: 14 amino acids. CDR1 is SNHLY, CDR2 FYNNEI, per germline. The CDR3 here is CASSVQGEGDEQYF. The CDR3 nucleotides are TGTGCCAGCAGTGTTCAGGGGGAAGGAGACGAGCAGTACTTC.

The chain combines TRBV5-1 with TRBJ1-1, with a weak D call TRBD1 (6 bases). Germline lookup yields CDR1 SGHRS and CDR2 YFSETQ. V was pared by 4 bases and J by 11 bases, with 18 bases between. CDR3 length: 13 amino acids. CDR3 protein: CASSDMTGQSAFF. The CDR3 nucleotides are TGCGCCAGCAGCGACATGACAGGTCAGTCGGCTTTCTTT.

This clone was counted once. CDR3 amino acids: CASSPGTGPDTEAFF. The CDR3 DNA sequence: TGTGCCAGCTCTCCCGGGACAGGGCCTGACACTGAAGCTTTCTTT. V is TRBV18 and J is TRBJ1-1, with 9 bases fitting TRBD1. CDR3 length: 15 residues. J was trimmed by 3 bases and V by 6 bases; bases with no gene match: 8. The germline CDR1 and CDR2 sequences are KGHSH and LQKENI.

The rearrangement uses TRBV9 and TRBJ2-7, with a tentative D call TRBD2 (5 bases). The CDR3 extends over 15 amino acids. The germline gives CDR1 SGDLS, CDR2 YYNGEE. Trimming stripped 4 bases from V and 2 bases from J, with 16 bases between. This chain's CDR3 is CASSPRTPGAYEQYF. The CDR3 DNA follows: TGTGCCAGCAGCCCACGGACCCCCGGGGCCTACGAGCAGTACTTC.

This chain joins TRBV5-1 and TRBJ2-7; D not certain. V gave up 0 bases and J gave up 2 bases, with 12 bases separating them. Germline CDR1 SGHRS, CDR2 YFSETQ. The CDR3 length is 15 residues. CDR3 loop: CASSLGALPTYEQYF. The CDR3 bases are TGCGCCAGCAGCTTGGGTGCGTTACCCACCTACGAGCAGTACTTC.

The genes are TRBV7-9 and TRBJ2-5; perhaps TRBD2 as D (5 bases). V gave up 5 bases and J gave up 5 bases, with 18 bases separating them. The germline V gene encodes CDR1 SEHNR and CDR2 FQNEAQ (reference sequence). The CDR3 runs 15 residues. The CDR3 is CASSPFGETTETQYF. The CDR3 DNA is TGTGCCAGCAGCCCGTTCGGGGAAACGACGGAGACCCAGTACTTC.

The chain links TRBV6-5 to TRBJ2-3, with TRBD2 matching 7 bases. Per germline, CDR1 MNHEY and CDR2 SVGAGI. After removal of 5 bases from V and 1 base from J, the junction contained 0 bases not matched to a gene. This CDR3 comprises 13 residues. The CDR3 reads CASSSGGTDTQYF. The CDR3 DNA reads TGTGCCAGCAGTAGCGGGGGCACAGATACGCAGTATTTT.

The V gene is TRBV28, the J gene TRBJ1-5; tentative D call: TRBD1 (5 bases). V dropped 3 bases and J dropped 0 bases, with 15 bases sitting between them. The CDR3 runs to 17 residues. Germline CDR1 and CDR2: MDHEN and SYDVKM. The CDR3 region is CASSFPLYRYSNQPQHF. For the CDR3, the DNA is TGTGCCAGCAGTTTCCCCCTTTACAGGTATAGCAATCAGCCCCAGCATTTT.

CDR3 nucleotide sequence: TGTGCCAGCAGTTTGTTGGCCTCCTATGGCTACACCTTC. This translates into CASSLLASYGYTF. The chain uses TRBV12-3 or TRBV12-4 and TRBJ1-2; D gene unclear. This CDR3 contains 13 residues. With 3 bases removed from V and 4 bases from J, the gap between germline ends came to 9 bases.

The chain employs TRBV5-8 and TRBJ2-2; D gene uncertain. With 5 bases removed from V and 6 bases from J, the gap between germline ends came to 11 bases. Germline V CDR1 and CDR2: SGHTS, YDEGEE. This CDR3 has 13 residues. The chain's CDR3 is CASRTRVSGELFF. DNA of the CDR3: TGTGCCAGCAGAACCCGAGTATCCGGGGAGCTGTTTTTT.

This clone was seen a few times. The chain joins TRBV6-2 or TRBV6-3 to TRBJ2-6, with D possibly TRBD2 on 5 matching bases. This CDR3 contains 18 residues. V lost 0 bases, J lost 1 base, and 13 bases lay in between. Germline V gene data show CDR1 as MNHEY and CDR2 as SVGEGT. The CDR3 DNA is TGTGCCAGCAGTTACTCCGGGGAAGAGGGATCTGGGGCCAACGTCCTGACTTTC. Protein sequence: CASSYSGEEGSGANVLTF.

The chain recombines TRBV5-5 with TRBJ2-3; unclear D gene. Germline-derived CDR1 and CDR2 are SGHKS and YYEKEE (reference sequence). The CDR3 length is 14 residues. Trimming stripped 0 bases from V and 4 bases from J, with 9 bases between. Here the CDR3 DNA reads TGTGCCAGCAGCTTGGCCGTGTTAGCAGATACGCAGTATTTT. Its translation is CASSLAVLADTQYF.